The 23 T cell receptor beta chains below were found in one sample sequenced in a study of cytomegalovirus exposure and HLA in healthy donors. 60 Vbeta and 13 Jbeta primers were used in PCR. Measured with immunoSEQ multiplex PCR; TCRdb has only the in-frame clones, and not every one. Among 75,000 to 100,000 clones listed, around 81% were seen once. Sequencing was performed on PBMCs. The receptor set was obtained from a man in his forties in good health and CMV-seropositive.

The CDR3 here is CASSLEWSEAFF. In DNA, the CDR3 is TGTGCCAGCAGCTTAGAGTGGAGTGAAGCTTTCTTT. The chain links TRBV11-2 to TRBJ1-1, with D hard to call. The CDR3 runs to 12 residues. V was cut by 0 bases and J by 7 bases, with 6 bases left in between. Germline CDR1 SGHAT, CDR2 FQNNGV.

The V call is TRBV5-5, the J call TRBJ1-2, with 7 nucleotides matching TRBD1. Germline V gene data show CDR1 as SGHKS and CDR2 as YYEKEE (reference sequence). V lost 3 bases and J lost 2; bases outside the gene matches: 4. This CDR3 region has 14 residues. The CDR3 loop is CASSSIRGNYGYTF. For the CDR3, the DNA is TGTGCCAGCAGCTCTATCAGGGGGAACTATGGCTACACCTTC.

This clone was picked up one time. V gene TRBV6-1 combines with J gene TRBJ2-7; possible D gene TRBD2, 7 bases. The CDR3 is 14 amino acids. The V end lost 8 bases, the J end lost 7 bases, and 21 bases lay between the germline ends. Germline V gene lookup returns CDR1 MNHNS and CDR2 SASEGT. CDR3 sequence (DNA): TGTGCCAGCCCTGCTTTAGGGGGGGCGGGGGAGCAGTACTTC. Encoded protein: CASPALGGAGEQYF.

V is TRBV6-6 and J is TRBJ1-2, with a weak D call TRBD1 (5 bases). In germline, CDR1 is MNHNY, CDR2 SVGAGI (reference sequence). The CDR3 loop spans 16 amino acids. Trimming took 3 bases from V and 4 from J, leaving 18 bases between them. The CDR3 here is CASSYDPLDTSYGYTF. The DNA of the CDR3 is TGTGCCAGCAGTTATGATCCTTTGGACACCAGCTATGGCTACACCTTC.

This chain connects TRBV27 to TRBJ1-1; TRBD1 agrees at 7 bases. J gave up 5 bases and V 2 bases, and 2 bases lay outside the gene matches. The CDR3 extends over 13 amino acids. Germline-derived CDR1 and CDR2 are MNHEY and SMNVEV (reference sequence). The CDR3 reads CASSLTGDTEAFF. The DNA for the CDR3 is TGTGCCAGCAGTTTAACAGGGGATACTGAAGCTTTCTTT.

This chain uses TRBV10-3 with TRBJ2-7; D perhaps matches TRBD1 (6 bases). CDR3 length equals 11 residues. Between the trimmed V and J ends, which lost 8 bases and 3 bases, there was a span of 8 bases. Looked up from germline, CDR1 is ENHRY and CDR2 is SYGVKD. CDR3 loop: CAIGQSYEQYF. In DNA form, the CDR3 reads TGTGCCATCGGACAGAGCTACGAGCAGTACTTC.

This clone was seen once. The rearrangement uses TRBV2 and TRBJ2-2, with 11 positions matching TRBD2. The CDR3 is made up of 18 amino acids. Losses at the gene ends were 5 bases for V and 0 bases for J; bases not matched to a gene: 8. The germline V gene encodes CDR1 SNHLY and CDR2 FYNNEI. CDR3 protein: CASSPRTSGLANTGELFF. The CDR3 region has the DNA TGTGCCAGCAGTCCCCGGACTAGCGGGCTCGCGAACACCGGGGAGCTGTTTTTT.

J is TRBJ2-2 and V is TRBV5-4, with D perhaps TRBD1 (5 bases). The germline V and J ends were trimmed by 1 base and 5 bases, with 6 bases remaining between them. The CDR3 sequence is 13 residues long. CDR1 is SGHNT, CDR2 YYREEE, per germline (reference sequence). CDR3 bases: TGTGCCAGCAGCTTGACAGGAACCGGGGAGCTGTTTTTT. Protein sequence: CASSLTGTGELFF.

The chain couples TRBV10-3 to TRBJ1-4, with D possibly TRBD1 on 6 matching bases. Trimming removed 0 bases from V and 3 bases from J, with 11 bases in between. This CDR3 region has 16 residues. Germline values: CDR1 ENHRY, CDR2 SYGVKD. As DNA, the CDR3 is TGTGCCATCAGTGAGTCAACAGGGTTGCCTAATGAAAAACTGTTTTTT. Translated, it gives CAISESTGLPNEKLFF.

This clone is a singleton in its sample. A read error may account for a junction end that differs from germline. The chain has TRBV28 and TRBJ1-2, with TRBD1 identical over 7 bases. This CDR3 is 17 amino acids long. Germline V lookup: CDR1 MDHEN, CDR2 SYDVKM. The CDR3 DNA is TGTGTCAGCAGGCCCGGGACAGACAACCCGCTGGGCTATGGCTACACCTTC. Protein sequence: CVSRPGTDNPLGYGYTF.

The chain is built from TRBV5-1 and TRBJ2-2; 7 bases match TRBD1. Germline assignment: CDR1 SGHRS and CDR2 YFSETQ. The length of the CDR3 is 18 residues. After removal of 1 base from V and 0 bases from J, the junction contained 9 bases not matched to a gene. The CDR3 is CASSLRSRQGTNTGELFF. CDR3 DNA: TGCGCCAGCAGCTTGCGATCCCGACAGGGAACGAACACCGGGGAGCTGTTTTTT.

The rearrangement joins TRBV28 to TRBJ1-2; 12 positions match TRBD1. CDR3 length equals 14 residues. Trimming removed 5 bases from V and 8 bases from J; junction bases left unmatched: 6. Germline V lookup: CDR1 MDHEN, CDR2 SYDVKM. The CDR3 is CASSLGTGGLGYTF. CDR3 DNA: TGTGCCAGCAGTCTAGGGACAGGGGGCTTGGGCTACACCTTC.

This chain connects TRBV6-5 to TRBJ2-7; unclear D gene. The germline CDR1 and CDR2 sequences are MNHEY and SVGAGI. The CDR3 runs 13 residues. V was clipped by 7 bases and J by 3 bases, with 13 bases between them. In DNA, the CDR3 is TGTGCCAGCACCCTCCCGAACAGCTACGAGCAGTACTTC. This codes for CASTLPNSYEQYF.

CDR3 protein: CASRDGYRWDTQYF. CDR3 DNA sequence: TGTGCCAGCAGGGACGGATACAGGTGGGATACGCAGTATTTT. This chain uses TRBV2 with TRBJ2-3, with a possible D match to TRBD1 (5 bases). Germline loops: CDR1 SNHLY, CDR2 FYNNEI. CDR3 size: 14 residues. Trimming cost V 6 bases and J 6 bases, with 16 bases left between them.

The chain employs TRBV19 and TRBJ1-1; D gene uncertain. This CDR3 region has 12 residues. Per germline, CDR1 LNHDA and CDR2 SQIVND (reference sequence). V lost 4 bases and J 11 bases, leaving 14 bases between the germline ends. DNA for the CDR3: TGTGCCAGTAGTAGCCCGAGCGGGGAGGCTTTCTTT. Amino acid sequence: CASSSPSGEAFF. The full variable domain, with the rest looked up from reference TRBV19 and TRBJ1-1, is DGGITQSPKYLFRKEGQNVTLSCEQNLNHDAMYWYRQDPGQGLRLIYYSQIVNDFQKGDIAEGYSVSREKKESFPLTVTSAQKNPTAFYLCASSSPSGEAFFGQGTRLTVV.

The chain couples TRBV10-3 to TRBJ2-7; possible D gene TRBD2, 5 bases. Germline V gene lookup returns CDR1 ENHRY and CDR2 SYGVKD. V was clipped by 10 bases and J by 4 bases, with 14 bases between them. The CDR3 has 12 amino acids. CDR3 in DNA: TGTGCCAGCGCGGAGGAGCTTTACGAGCAGTACTTC. Translated, it gives CASAEELYEQYF.

Here the CDR3 DNA reads TGTGCCAGCAGATCTGGGGTCGGGGGACTCAGGTACCAAGAGACCCAGTACTTC. Amino acid sequence: CASRSGVGGLRYQETQYF. The genes are TRBV28 and TRBJ2-5, with a weak D call TRBD2 (6 bases). Trimming pared 6 bases from V and 0 bases from J, leaving 23 bases between. Germline V CDR1 and CDR2: MDHEN, SYDVKM. The length of the CDR3 is 18 residues.

The chain employs TRBV6-5 and TRBJ1-2, with 8 bases identical to TRBD1. The germline gives CDR1 MNHEY, CDR2 SVGAGI. The CDR3 loop spans 15 amino acids. The V and J ends lost 6 bases and 5 bases, in that order; junction bases with no gene match: 11. The chain's CDR3 is CASSYGTGSIYGYTF. The CDR3 region has the DNA TGTGCCAGCAGCTACGGGACAGGCTCGATTTATGGCTACACCTTC.

This rearrangement joins TRBV7-2 to TRBJ2-2, with D uncertain. The CDR3 runs 11 residues. V was trimmed by 2 bases and J by 7 bases, leaving 2 bases between them. The V gene's germline CDR1 is SGHTA and CDR2 FQGNSA. DNA for the CDR3: TGTGCCAGCAGCTTATACGGGGAGCTGTTTTTT. This codes for CASSLYGELFF.

The genes are TRBV18 and TRBJ2-2; a possible D gene is TRBD1 (6 bases). The CDR3 covers 18 residues. Germline CDR1 reads KGHSH; CDR2 reads LQKENI. V was trimmed by 3 bases and J by 0 bases, leaving 17 bases between them. CDR3 in DNA: TGTGCCAGCTCACCCCCACTTCCGGGACACCCGAACACCGGGGAGCTGTTTTTT. Translation gives CASSPPLPGHPNTGELFF. Full variable domain (remainder filled in from reference TRBV18 and TRBJ2-2): NAGVMQNPRHLVRRRGQEARLRCSPMKGHSHVYWYRQLPEEGLKFMVYLQKENIIDESGMPKERFSAEFPKEGPSILRIQQVVRGDSAAYFCASSPPLPGHPNTGELFFGEGSRLTVL.

The rearrangement joins TRBV4-1 to TRBJ1-5; D remains ambiguous. CDR3 length: 14 amino acids. Germline V lookup: CDR1 MGHRA, CDR2 YSYEKL. Trimming removed 5 bases at V and 3 bases at J, with 11 bases between. The DNA of the CDR3 is TGCGCCAGCAGCTCCCGGGAGAACAATCAGCCCCAGCATTTT. Translating it yields CASSSRENNQPQHF.

V and J are TRBV2 and TRBJ2-7, with 10 positions matching TRBD1. Unmatched junction bases numbered 7, after V lost 11 bases and J lost 6 bases. The length of the CDR3 is 12 residues. CDR1 and CDR2 (germline): SNHLY, FYNNEI. CDR3 nucleotide sequence: TGTGCCGGAGGACAGGGGGAGTCCGAGCAGTACTTC. Its protein is CAGGQGESEQYF.

This chain links TRBV4-1 with TRBJ2-1, with 11 bases fitting TRBD2. V gave up 3 bases and J gave up 6 bases; unmatched junction bases: 7. The CDR3 loop spans 16 amino acids. CDR1 is MGHRA, CDR2 YSYEKL, per germline. The CDR3 loop is CASSQSLAGGFNEQFF. The DNA for the CDR3 is TGCGCCAGCAGCCAGAGTCTAGCGGGAGGTTTCAATGAGCAGTTCTTC.